This T cell receptor beta chain is drawn from a study of beta chain features in type 1 diabetes. Of the isolated RNA, all was reverse transcribed, and so the sequenced material was expressed TCRB transcripts. This table comes from immunoSEQ multiplex PCR, and its TCRdb copy is limited to in-frame clones, with some not included. The sample carries about 400,000 clones, over 9.5% recorded once. The CDR3 contains 17 residues. Per germline, CDR1 GTSNPN and CDR2 SVGIG (reference sequence). V lost 4 bases, J lost 0 bases, and 19 bases lay in between. Study-wide results and limits: A moderate, significant TCRB CDR3 shortening appeared in type 1 diabetes across four CD4+ subsets.

This clone was detected a few times. What it recognizes is unknown. The chain employs TRBV30 and TRBJ2-1, with D tentatively TRBD2 (6 bases). This TCR derives from a woman in her late teens or twenties with type 1 diabetes. The material sequenced was naive CD4+ T cells from blood. Here the CDR3 reads CAWTKSGVLSSYNEQFF. In nucleotides, the CDR3 is TGTGCCTGGACTAAGTCGGGGGTCCTAAGCTCCTACAATGAGCAGTTCTTC.